Following are 13 T cell receptor beta chains from one sample sequenced in a study of blood T cell repertoires in COVID-19 (dated by TCRdb to 2018 to 2020). The library relied on the immunoSEQ multiplex PCR assay. TCRdb limited this immuneACCESS table to in-frame rearrangements with V and J called. A share of clones is missing; checked studies link under half to unresolved V genes, and the rest is unexplained. Within this sample are about 120,000 clones, with over 60% of them counted one time only. The top ten clonotypes cover 16% of the sample. What was sequenced was peripheral blood. The receptors were sampled from a woman of 80 years or more with active or convalescent COVID-19.

This clone appeared a few times. This sequence joins TRBV7-8 and TRBJ1-3, with TRBD1 as a possible D gene (5 bases). Germline-derived CDR1 and CDR2 are SGHVS and FQNEAQ. Trimming left V 5 bases short and J 11 bases short, with 28 bases between. This CDR3 is built from 17 residues. Here the CDR3 reads CASSELRIRVGTSPIYF. As DNA, the CDR3 is TGTGCCAGCAGCGAGCTTCGAATCAGGGTCGGAACTTCACCCATATATTTT.

The V call is TRBV19, the J call TRBJ2-1; 9 bases line up with TRBD2. Trimming cost V 3 bases and J 4 bases; bases outside gene matches: 4. Germline V gene lookup returns CDR1 LNHDA and CDR2 SQIVND (reference sequence). This CDR3 has 15 residues. The CDR3: CASSISGSAYNEQFF. CDR3 sequence (DNA): TGTGCCAGTAGTATTAGCGGGAGTGCATACAATGAGCAGTTCTTC.

This clone is a singleton in its sample. The chain carries TRBV11-1 and TRBJ2-7; 7 nucleotides line up with TRBD2. The CDR3 totals 12 residues. The germline gives CDR1 SGHAT, CDR2 FQDESV (reference sequence). V was clipped by 7 bases and J by 5 bases; unmatched bases: 5. Here the CDR3 DNA reads TGTGCCAGCAACTCCGGGACTAACGAGCAGTACTTC. Encoded protein: CASNSGTNEQYF.

A single count supports this clone. The chain has TRBV19 and TRBJ2-3; 11 bases match TRBD1. Germline trimming cut 8 bases from V and 4 bases from J; bases unmatched to any gene: 5. The CDR3 has 14 residues. Germline-derived CDR1 and CDR2 are LNHDA and SQIVND (reference sequence). Written as DNA, the CDR3 is TGTGCCAGTTCCGGGACAGGGGGAGCAGATACGCAGTATTTT. Protein product: CASSGTGGADTQYF. The full variable domain, its missing parts supplied by reference TRBV19 and TRBJ2-3, is DGGITQSPKYLFRKEGQNVTLSCEQNLNHDAMYWYRQDPGQGLRLIYYSQIVNDFQKGDIAEGYSVSREKKESFPLTVTSAQKNPTAFYLCASSGTGGADTQYFGPGTRLTVL.

This sequence joins TRBV30 and TRBJ1-2; possible D gene TRBD1, 5 bases. Germline V gene lookup returns CDR1 GTSNPN and CDR2 SVGIG (reference sequence). The CDR3 loop spans 13 amino acids. Trimming removed 4 bases from V and 5 bases from J, with 14 bases in between. CDR3 in DNA: TGTGCCTGGACCGGGGGACCTATTTATGGCTACACCTTC. This sequence encodes CAWTGGPIYGYTF.

This clone appeared once. The chain carries TRBV4-2 and TRBJ2-2, with TRBD2 identical over 9 bases. There are 18 residues in the CDR3. V lost 4 bases to trimming and J lost 3 bases; unmatched junction nucleotides: 12. The V gene's germline CDR1 is LGHNA and CDR2 YNFKEQ. The CDR3 DNA is TGTGCCAGCAGCCCCCTGCCGGGGGGACTAGCCGACACCGGGGAGCTGTTTTTT. This gives the protein CASSPLPGGLADTGELFF.

This clone was detected once. This sequence joins TRBV24-1 and TRBJ2-3; TRBD2 matches at 11 bases. From germline, CDR1 is KGHDR and CDR2 SFDVKD. J gave up 0 bases and V 5 bases, and 3 bases lay outside the gene matches. The CDR3 loop spans 16 amino acids. The CDR3 protein is CATSARTSGSTDTQYF. DNA of the CDR3: TGTGCCACCAGTGCCCGGACTAGCGGGAGCACAGATACGCAGTATTTT.

The gene calls are TRBV6-5 and TRBJ1-4, with D unclear. Germline assignment: CDR1 MNHEY and CDR2 SVGAGI. The length of the CDR3 is 14 residues. Trimming shortened V by 7 bases and J by 3 bases, and 12 bases separated the two germline ends. The chain's CDR3 is CASNRFLANEKLFF. CDR3 DNA: TGTGCCAGCAACCGGTTTCTAGCTAATGAAAAACTGTTTTTT.

This sequence joins TRBV5-4 and TRBJ2-3; the D gene is possibly TRBD2 (6 bases). The germline V and J ends were trimmed by 5 bases and 3 bases, with 7 bases remaining between them. The germline V gene has CDR1 SGHNT and CDR2 YYREEE (reference sequence). This CDR3 region has 12 residues. CDR3 sequence (DNA): TGTGCCAGCAGTCGGGAGACAGATACGCAGTATTTT. This codes for CASSRETDTQYF.

This clone was found a few times. V and J are TRBV5-1 and TRBJ2-7, with D possibly TRBD1 on 6 matching bases. The CDR3 has 14 amino acids. Deletions cut 0 bases from V and 7 bases from J, with 14 bases between. Germline V lookup: CDR1 SGHRS, CDR2 YFSETQ. The CDR3 coding sequence is TGCGCCAGCAGCTTGGGTGGAGCAGGGGATGAGCAGTACTTC. Its protein product is CASSLGGAGDEQYF.

The CDR3 spells CASSLYDSRELFF. The CDR3 DNA is TGCGCCAGCAGCTTGTATGACAGTCGTGAGCTGTTTTTT. The chain is built from TRBV5-1 and TRBJ2-2, with D possibly TRBD1 on 5 matching bases. CDR3 length equals 13 residues. The germline gives CDR1 SGHRS, CDR2 YFSETQ. V gave up 1 base and J gave up 11 bases, with 12 bases separating them.

The chain is built from TRBV7-2 and TRBJ2-3, with 7 nucleotides matching TRBD2. Germline V gives CDR1 SGHTA, CDR2 FQGNSA. CDR3 length: 11 amino acids. Unmatched junction bases numbered 3, after V lost 6 bases and J lost 9 bases. The CDR3 nucleotides read TGTGCCAGCAGTCGGACTAGGACGCAGTATTTT. Protein sequence: CASSRTRTQYF.

The gene calls are TRBV6-6 and TRBJ2-1; possible D gene TRBD2, 6 bases. CDR3 length equals 14 residues. The V end lost 7 bases, the J end lost 4 bases, and 14 bases lay between the germline ends. CDR1 and CDR2 (germline): MNHNY, SVGAGI (reference sequence). In nucleotides, the CDR3 is TGTGCCAGCACCCCGGGGACTTTATACAATGAGCAGTTCTTC. It translates to CASTPGTLYNEQFF.